This passage covers 7 T cell receptor beta chains from one sample sequenced in a study of blood T cell repertoires in COVID-19. The repertoire was sequenced with immunoSEQ multiplex PCR; TCRdb's copy has only in-frame clones and lacks some. The repertoire holds roughly 140,000 clones, with more than 65% as singletons. Sequencing was done on a sample of peripheral blood. The receptors derive from a woman aged 50 to 60 in a cohort sampled during active or convalescent COVID-19.

This chain uses TRBV6-5 with TRBJ1-1, with 7 bases matching TRBD1. The V and J ends lost 5 bases and 0 bases, in that order; junction bases with no gene match: 6. This CDR3 spans 15 amino acids. From germline, CDR1 is MNHEY and CDR2 SVGAGI. CDR3 protein: CASSPLTGLNTEAFF. The CDR3 nucleotides are TGTGCCAGCAGTCCCTTGACAGGGCTGAACACTGAAGCTTTCTTT.

This clone was seen just once. The chain is built from TRBV5-4 and TRBJ2-2; TRBD1 aligns across 9 bases. The CDR3 length is 15 residues. The V gene's germline CDR1 is SGHNT and CDR2 YYREEE (reference sequence). The junction had 8 bases not matched to a gene; V was cut back by 4 bases and J by 7 bases. CDR3 in amino acids: CASSRGQGEGGELFF. The CDR3 DNA follows: TGTGCCAGCAGCCGGGGACAGGGAGAAGGCGGGGAGCTGTTTTTT.

The chain has TRBV7-2 and TRBJ1-2, with 9 bases that match TRBD1. Germline values: CDR1 SGHTA, CDR2 FQGNSA. J gave up 6 bases and V 5 bases, and 13 bases lay outside the gene matches. This CDR3 has 16 amino acids. This CDR3 is CASSGGGTGFRHGYTF. CDR3 coding DNA: TGTGCCAGCAGCGGAGGCGGGACAGGGTTTAGGCATGGCTACACCTTC. Complete variable domain (other parts from reference TRBV7-2 and TRBJ1-2): GAGVSQSPSNKVTEKGKDVELRCDPISGHTALYWYRQSLGQGLEFLIYFQGNSAPDKSGLPSDRFSAERTGGSVSTLTIQRTQQEDSAVYLCASSGGGTGFRHGYTFGSGTRLTVV.

This chain connects TRBV29-1 to TRBJ1-2; 7 bases are shared with TRBD1. The V segment lost 6 bases and the J segment 4 bases; nucleotides outside the gene matches: 8. CDR1 and CDR2 (germline): SQVTM, ANQGSEA. The CDR3 length is 13 residues. The CDR3 spells CSVLVRDSYGYTF. In nucleotides, the CDR3 is TGCAGCGTCCTGGTAAGGGACAGCTATGGCTACACCTTC.

This chain links TRBV5-1 with TRBJ2-1; possible D gene TRBD2, 6 bases. This CDR3 comprises 13 residues. Between the trimmed V and J ends, which lost 4 bases and 1 base, there was a span of 6 bases. Germline lookup yields CDR1 SGHRS and CDR2 YFSETQ. CDR3 residues: CASSGGSYNEQFF. Here the CDR3 DNA reads TGCGCCAGCAGCGGGGGGTCCTACAATGAGCAGTTCTTC.

The chain links TRBV18 to TRBJ1-3, with 11 bases lining up with TRBD1. J lost 3 bases, V lost 3 bases, and 10 bases had no gene match. This CDR3 comprises 18 residues. CDR1 is KGHSH and CDR2 is LQKENI in the germline V gene. The CDR3 bases are TGTGCCAGCTCACCTCAAATGAGGACAGGGGGCTTTGGAAACACCATATATTTT. It codes for CASSPQMRTGGFGNTIYF.

A single count supports this clone. The genes are TRBV11-2 and TRBJ2-1; the match to TRBD2 covers 9 bases. Losses at the gene ends were 5 bases for V and 7 bases for J; bases not matched to a gene: 15. This CDR3 is 17 amino acids long. Germline V gives CDR1 SGHAT, CDR2 FQNNGV. The CDR3 protein is CASSLGGLAGLINEQFF. DNA for the CDR3: TGTGCCAGCAGCCTGGGGGGGCTAGCGGGGTTAATAAATGAGCAGTTCTTC.